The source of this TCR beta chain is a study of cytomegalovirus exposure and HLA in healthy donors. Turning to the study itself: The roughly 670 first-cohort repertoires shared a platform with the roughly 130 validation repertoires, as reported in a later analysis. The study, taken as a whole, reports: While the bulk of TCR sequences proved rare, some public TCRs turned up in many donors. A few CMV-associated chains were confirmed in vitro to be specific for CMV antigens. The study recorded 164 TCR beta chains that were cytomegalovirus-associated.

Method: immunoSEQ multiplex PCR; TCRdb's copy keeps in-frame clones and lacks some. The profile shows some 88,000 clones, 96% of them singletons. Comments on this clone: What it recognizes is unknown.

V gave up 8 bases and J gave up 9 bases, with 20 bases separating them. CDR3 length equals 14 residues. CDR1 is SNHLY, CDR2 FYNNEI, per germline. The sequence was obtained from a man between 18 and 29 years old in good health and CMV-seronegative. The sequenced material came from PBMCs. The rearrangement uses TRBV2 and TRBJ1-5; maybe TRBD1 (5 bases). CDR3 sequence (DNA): TGTGCCAGCGGCGTGGGGGGAATTACTTCGCCCCAGCATTTT. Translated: CASGVGGITSPQHF.